The rows below give T cell receptor beta chains drawn from one sample of a study of radiation and T cells in renal cell carcinoma. Measured with immunoSEQ multiplex PCR; TCRdb has only the in-frame clones, and not every one. Here the sample spans about 150,000 clones, approximately 90% being singletons. This material consisted of blood, taken from a patient whose treatment included radiotherapy and nephrectomy. These receptors all stem from a woman between 50 and 59 years old with renal cell carcinoma. The CDR3 runs from the conserved cysteine through the conserved F or W. A D gene is named only where the DNA matches it firmly. Expanded clones get a size class; other rows say once, few or many, or leave the size out.

v_call	d_call	clone_size	j_call	cdr3_nt	cdr3_aa
TRBV6-1	.	.	TRBJ1-5	TGTGCCAGCAGTGAACTGGTTAATCAGCCCCAGCATTTT	CASSELVNQPQHF
TRBV29-1	TRBD1	few	TRBJ1-2	TGCAGCTGTGGGACAGGGTTCGGCTACACCTTC	CSCGTGFGYTF
TRBV6-6	.	once	TRBJ1-1	TGTGCCAGCAGCCTAGGGGAAACTGAAGCTTTCTTT	CASSLGETEAFF
TRBV7-3	.	.	TRBJ1-1	TGTGCCAGCAGTCCCGGACAGAACCAACCTGAAGCTTTCTTT	CASSPGQNQPEAFF
TRBV4-1	.	.	TRBJ2-3	TGCGCCAGCAGCCAAGGGGGTTACAGCTCAGATACGCAGTATTTT	CASSQGGYSSDTQYF
TRBV2	TRBD1	.	TRBJ1-2	TGTGCCAGCAGTGAGACAGGGGGCATTGGCTATGGCTACACCTTC	CASSETGGIGYGYTF
TRBV7-2	.	once	TRBJ2-2	TGTGCCAGCAAGAGCCGAGGGGGGGTAATCGGGGAGCTGTTTTTT	CASKSRGGVIGELFF
TRBV5-1	.	.	TRBJ1-6	TGCGCCAGCAGCTTGGACGTGTGGTCTAATTCACCCCTCCACTTT	CASSLDVWSNSPLHF
TRBV10-3	.	.	TRBJ1-1	TGTGCCATCAGTGAGGAGGGGTCGGCAACTGAAGCTTTCTTT	CAISEEGSATEAFF
TRBV2	.	.	TRBJ1-1	TGTGCCAGCAGTGAAAACCTGGGGGGGACTGAAGCTTTCTTT	CASSENLGGTEAFF
TRBV5-1	.	.	TRBJ1-5	TGCGCCAGCCGGAGGGGGATGGGTAGCAATCAGCCCCAGCATTTT	CASRRGMGSNQPQHF
TRBV19	.	.	TRBJ2-7	TGTGCCAGTAGTCAGGGGAGCGAGCAGTACTTC	CASSQGSEQYF
TRBV2	TRBD1	.	TRBJ1-1	TGTGCCAGCAGGCGAGGACAGGCGAGGGGACCGAACACTGAAGCTTTCTTT	CASRRGQARGPNTEAFF
TRBV7-9	.	.	TRBJ1-3	TGTGCCAGCAGCCCTCAACTGGACACGCACACCATATATTTT	CASSPQLDTHTIYF
TRBV5-4	TRBD2	once	TRBJ2-7	TGTGCCAGCAGCCCTCGGGGGGACTCCTACGAGCAGTACTTC	CASSPRGDSYEQYF
TRBV5-1	TRBD2	.	TRBJ2-1	TGCGCCAGCAGCTTACTAGCGGGGAATTACAATGAGCAGTTCTTC	CASSLLAGNYNEQFF
TRBV15	TRBD1	.	TRBJ2-7	TGTGCCACCAGCAGGTTTGGAGGGACAGGGAGGGCCTACGAGCAGTACTTC	CATSRFGGTGRAYEQYF
TRBV7-6	TRBD1	.	TRBJ2-1	TGTGCCAGCAGCGATAGACAGGGGGGGGATGAGCAGTTCTTC	CASSDRQGGDEQFF
TRBV5-1	.	.	TRBJ1-2	TGCGCCAGCAGCGACTGGACAGTTCACGGCTACACCTTC	CASSDWTVHGYTF
TRBV4-2	.	.	TRBJ1-3	TGTGCCAGCAGCCAAGATTTGGCTAGGTCCGGAAACACCATATATTTT	CASSQDLARSGNTIYF
TRBV7-2	.	.	TRBJ2-3	TGTGCCAGCAGCTTAGAGGGCTCACCAGGACTAGATACGCAGTATTTT	CASSLEGSPGLDTQYF
TRBV7-8	.	.	TRBJ1-6	TGTGCCAGCAGCTTAGTGGGAAATGTGAATTCACCCCTCCACTTT	CASSLVGNVNSPLHF
TRBV19	.	.	TRBJ2-1	TGTGCCAGTAGTATAGGGAGCTCCTACAATGAGCAGTTCTTC	CASSIGSSYNEQFF
TRBV13	.	.	TRBJ1-1	TGTGCCAGCAGCCCACAGGGTCCAATTACTGAAGCTTTCTTT	CASSPQGPITEAFF
TRBV25-1	.	.	TRBJ1-6	TGTGCCAGCACCTACAGGGCAGGGAATTCACCCCTCCACTTT	CASTYRAGNSPLHF
TRBV18	TRBD1	.	TRBJ1-1	TGTGCCAGCTCACCCGACAGGGGAAACACTGAAGCTTTCTTT	CASSPDRGNTEAFF
TRBV28	.	.	TRBJ2-7	TGTGCCAGCAGTTCGCCTGATACCTACGAGCAGTACTTC	CASSSPDTYEQYF
TRBV19	.	.	TRBJ1-1	TGTGCCAGTAGTATAGTAGGGGTTGGCGGCACTGAAGCTTTCTTT	CASSIVGVGGTEAFF
TRBV9	TRBD2	.	TRBJ2-5	TGTGCCAGCAGCGTAGCTAGCGGGGGACTCTCTCAGGAGACCCAGTACTTC	CASSVASGGLSQETQYF
TRBV18	TRBD1	few	TRBJ1-1	TGTGCCAGCTCACCAACCCGGACAGGGGGTGACACTGAAGCTTTCTTT	CASSPTRTGGDTEAFF
TRBV19	TRBD1	.	TRBJ1-5	TGTGCCAGTAGTGAACAGGGGGGCGGCAATCAGCCCCAGCATTTT	CASSEQGGGNQPQHF
TRBV5-1	TRBD1	once	TRBJ2-3	TGCGCCAGCAGCCTAACTCAAACAGGGGGCAGCGATACGCAGTATTTT	CASSLTQTGGSDTQYF
TRBV25-1	.	.	TRBJ2-3	TGTGCCAGCAGTGAATCGTATGGAGATACGCAGTATTTT	CASSESYGDTQYF